This passage covers 12 T cell receptor beta chains from one sample sequenced in a study of T cells in Graves' hyperthyroidism and ophthalmopathy. From RNA transcripts, TCR beta CDR3 regions were amplified. When the TCR CDR3 underwent first-round RT-PCR, the HTBI primer set was used. MiXCR was run by TCRdb on the multiplex PCR reads, yielding one entry per CDR3 protein. The sample yields 330,000 or so distinct CDR3 sequences, 15% to 20% seen once. Source material: blood. The receptor source for this set is a woman aged 40 to 50 with Graves' ophthalmopathy.

This clonotype showed up just a few times. The chain is built from TRBV6-5 and TRBJ1-1; D remains unclear. Trimming took 8 bases from V and 8 from J, leaving 12 bases between them. The germline V gene has CDR1 MNHEY and CDR2 SVGAGI. The CDR3 length is 11 residues. CDR3 residues: CASVLGFEAFF. CDR3 nucleotide sequence: TGTGCCAGCGTTCTAGGGTTCGAAGCTTTCTTT.

This clonotype has at least ten counts. This chain's CDR3 is CASSRDRGWQPQHF. CDR3 DNA: TGTGCCAGCAGTAGGGACAGGGGGTGGCAGCCCCAGCATTTT. This chain joins TRBV28 and TRBJ1-5, with TRBD1 matching over 11 bases. The CDR3 covers 14 residues. Germline V CDR1 and CDR2: MDHEN, SYDVKM. The V segment lost 5 bases and the J segment 7 bases; nucleotides outside the gene matches: 4.

This clonotype was seen many times. The chain recombines TRBV27 with TRBJ1-5; 7 bases agree with TRBD1. The CDR3 runs to 15 residues. J lost 3 bases, V lost 6 bases, and 8 bases had no gene match. Germline CDR1 and CDR2: MNHEY and SMNVEV (reference sequence). CDR3 in amino acids: CASSLTGWNNQPQHF. The CDR3 nucleotides read TGTGCCAGCAGCTTGACAGGGTGGAACAATCAGCCCCAGCATTTT.

This clonotype was detected many times. It is likely a read error, because the conserved phenylalanine at the end of the CDR3 is missing. This rearrangement joins TRBV12-3 or TRBV12-4 to TRBJ1-5, with 11 bases fitting TRBD1. CDR3 length equals 13 residues. V was clipped by 9 bases and J by 6 bases; unmatched bases: 4. The CDR3 sequence: CASGQGAGQPQHL. CDR3 bases: TGTGCCAGTGGACAGGGGGCGGGTCAGCCCCAGCATCTT.

V and J are TRBV6-5 and TRBJ2-4; 9 bases are shared with TRBD2. CDR1 is MNHEY and CDR2 is SVGAGI in the germline V gene. The CDR3 spans 16 residues. V dropped 4 bases and J dropped 8; count of bases not matched to a gene: 12. The CDR3 DNA sequence: TGTGCCAGCAGTTGGACAAGGCGGGAGGGCCGGGACATTCAGTACTTC. It encodes CASSWTRREGRDIQYF.

This clonotype showed up many times. The chain couples TRBV11-2 to TRBJ2-7; tentative D call: TRBD2 (5 bases). Germline V gives CDR1 SGHAT, CDR2 FQNNGV. The CDR3 has 12 amino acids. The V gene lost 3 bases and the J gene lost 5 bases, with 8 bases spanning the gap. CDR3 sequence: CASSLAGDEQYF. The CDR3, as DNA: TGTGCCAGCAGCTTGGCCGGGGACGAGCAGTACTTC.

This clonotype has at least ten counts. The chain combines TRBV29-1 with TRBJ2-6, with 9 bases matching TRBD1. Trimming at V came to 4 bases and at J to 0 bases, leaving 4 bases not matched to a gene. CDR3 length equals 16 residues. Per germline, CDR1 SQVTM and CDR2 ANQGSEA. The CDR3 DNA follows: TGCAGCGTTGGGACAGGGGCCAGCTCTGGGGCCAACGTCCTGACTTTC. Its translation: CSVGTGASSGANVLTF.

This clonotype was picked up many times. The chain uses TRBV6-2 or TRBV6-3 and TRBJ1-5; D perhaps matches TRBD1 (5 bases). Germline values: CDR1 MNHEY, CDR2 SVGEGT. V gave up 5 bases and J gave up 4 bases, with 9 bases separating them. This CDR3 is built from 13 residues. CDR3 sequence reads: CASSRRGNQPQHF. As DNA, the CDR3 is TGTGCCAGCAGTCGGCGGGGGAATCAGCCCCAGCATTTT.

The DNA of the CDR3 is TGCAGTGTAAAGGGACTAGCGGGAGCTGGGGGGGCCTACGAGCAGTACTTC. It is translated as CSVKGLAGAGGAYEQYF. This chain uses TRBV20-1 with TRBJ2-7; 14 bases align to TRBD2. The germline V gene has CDR1 DFQATT and CDR2 SNEGSKA (reference sequence). Losses at the gene ends were 7 bases for V and 2 bases for J; bases not matched to a gene: 13. CDR3 length: 17 amino acids.

This clonotype was counted ten times or more. The chain uses TRBV7-2 and TRBJ1-2, with D possibly matching TRBD1 (5 bases). This CDR3 is built from 13 residues. CDR1 and CDR2 (germline): SGHTA, FQGNSA. Deletions cut 5 bases from V and 4 bases from J, with 11 bases between. CDR3 nucleotides: TGTGCCAGCAGCCTCAGGGCCGGCTATGGCTACACCTTC. Protein product: CASSLRAGYGYTF.

This clonotype was counted a single time. This chain joins TRBV11-2 and TRBJ2-5, with D tentatively TRBD1 (6 bases). CDR1 SGHAT and CDR2 FQNNGV come from the germline V gene. The V gene lost 0 bases and the J gene lost 7 bases, with 15 bases spanning the gap. The length of the CDR3 is 15 residues. The CDR3 DNA reads as TGTGCCAGCAGCTTAGAAGGGGGTGAGGGATGGACCCAGTACTTC. The encoded protein is CASSLEGGEGWTQYF.

As to this clonotype: Here the CDR3 omits its conserved ending phenylalanine or tryptophan, so a read error is the likely source. The chain combines TRBV6-5 with TRBJ2-7, with D possibly TRBD1 on 5 matching bases. Germline CDR1 is MNHEY and CDR2 is SVGAGI. This CDR3 contains 15 residues. The V gene lost 0 bases and the J gene lost 6 bases, with 15 bases spanning the gap. CDR3 protein: CASSYSETGEGEQYL. The DNA for the CDR3 is TGTGCCAGCAGTTACTCCGAAACAGGAGAAGGCGAGCAGTACCTC.